This TCR beta chain appears in the sequencing data of a study of T cell responses to AZD1222 COVID-19 vaccine. V was cut by 5 bases and J by 1 base, with 14 bases left in between. Germline CDR1 is MNHEY and CDR2 is SVGAGI. The CDR3 length is 15 residues. The assay was immunoSEQ multiplex PCR, and TCRdb's table has in-frame clones only and misses some. The sample yields 90,000 or so clones, around 90% seen once. V is TRBV6-5 and J is TRBJ1-2; no definite D call. This specimen consisted of peripheral blood, obtained 28 days after the second AZD1222 dose. The clonotype was recovered from an adult who received the AZD1222 COVID-19 vaccine. In DNA, the CDR3 is TGTGCCAGCAGTACCCTCGGCCAGTTTAACTATGGCTACACCTTC. Protein product: CASSTLGQFNYGYTF.